This T cell receptor (beta chain) was found in a study of OX40 agonist ivuxolimab in advanced cancers. Findings and limits, study-wide: Clonal expansion was seen in CD4+ and CD8+ blood T cells by week 6 at 0.1 to 3.0 mg/kg.

CDR1 and CDR2 from the germline V gene are SGHTA and FQGTGA. Trimming removed 1 base at V and 5 bases at J, with 12 bases between. The CDR3 runs to 14 residues. The count of this clone is one. Its specificity is unknown. Profiled with immunoSEQ multiplex PCR; TCRdb holds only in-frame clones, not every one. The data show about 95,000 clones, 75% to 90% seen once. This chain connects TRBV7-3 to TRBJ2-7, with D possibly matching TRBD2 (6 bases). Sequences were derived from CD4+ or CD8+ T cells sorted from blood, sampled in a trial of the OX40 agonist ivuxolimab. This clonotype was sampled from an adult with an advanced solid tumor such as melanoma, head and neck, liver or kidney cancer. CDR3 coding DNA: TGTGCCAGCAGCTTAAGTGGGAGGCCTAACGAGCAGTACTTC. Its protein is CASSLSGRPNEQYF.